The entry below describes one T cell receptor (beta chain). The data were taken from a study of T cells in tuberculosis. Cells were sorted from thawed PBMC rested overnight and stained with GMM-loaded CD1B tetramer, viability dye and anti-CD3. CD1B tetramers were loaded with Rhodococcus equi-derived C32 glucose monomycolate. Method: immunoSEQ multiplex PCR; TCRdb's copy keeps in-frame clones and lacks some. The table has some 90,000 clones, roughly 93% seen once; the top ten hold under 2.5%. The sequenced sample consisted of CD1b-GMM tetramer-negative cells sorted from PBMCs. This receptor was taken from an adult woman with latent tuberculosis.

The CDR3 bases are TGTGCCAGAAGATATAACAGGTTTAACGAGCAGTACGTC. Encoded protein: CARRYNRFNEQYV. The chain carries TRBV5-4 and TRBJ2-7; tentatively, D is TRBD1 (5 bases). Germline V CDR1 and CDR2: SGHNT, YYREEE (reference sequence). CDR3 length equals 13 residues. Trimming shortened V by 8 bases and J by 5 bases, and 17 bases separated the two germline ends.